The clone carrying this T cell receptor beta chain was seen once. Its antigen is unknown. Together with a sample-barcoded 5' primer, a J-beta primer mix was included in a second PCR lasting roughly 6 to 12 cycles. Each cDNA molecule received a tag from a template-switch adaptor that had 12 random nucleotides. TCRdb used MiXCR to reprocess the 5' RACE reads, holding one entry per CDR3 protein. Here the sample spans about 640,000 distinct CDR3 sequences, around three fifths being singletons. V dropped 2 bases and J dropped 3; count of bases not matched to a gene: 7. This CDR3 spans 17 amino acids. CDR1 is SGHTA, CDR2 FQGNSA, per germline. The sample comes from a study of blood T cells in healthy people across ages. Looking at the study overall: Researchers report that template switching captured about one barcoded beta molecule per two T cells.

General study points: Strongly correlated with naive T cell percentage was TCR beta diversity.

This TCR was recovered from a man aged 60 to 75 in good health. The rearrangement joins TRBV7-2 to TRBJ2-3; 11 bases align to TRBD2. Sequenced: blood. The CDR3 DNA reads TGTGCCAGCAGCTTACGACTCGGGACTAGCGGTACAGATACGCAGTATTTT. Its protein product is CASSLRLGTSGTDTQYF. Together with reference TRBV7-2 and TRBJ2-3, the CDR3 gives the full variable domain: GAGVSQSPSNKVTEKGKDVELRCDPISGHTALYWYRQSLGQGLEFLIYFQGNSAPDKSGLPSDRFSAERTGGSVSTLTIQRTQQEDSAVYLCASSLRLGTSGTDTQYFGPGTRLTVL.